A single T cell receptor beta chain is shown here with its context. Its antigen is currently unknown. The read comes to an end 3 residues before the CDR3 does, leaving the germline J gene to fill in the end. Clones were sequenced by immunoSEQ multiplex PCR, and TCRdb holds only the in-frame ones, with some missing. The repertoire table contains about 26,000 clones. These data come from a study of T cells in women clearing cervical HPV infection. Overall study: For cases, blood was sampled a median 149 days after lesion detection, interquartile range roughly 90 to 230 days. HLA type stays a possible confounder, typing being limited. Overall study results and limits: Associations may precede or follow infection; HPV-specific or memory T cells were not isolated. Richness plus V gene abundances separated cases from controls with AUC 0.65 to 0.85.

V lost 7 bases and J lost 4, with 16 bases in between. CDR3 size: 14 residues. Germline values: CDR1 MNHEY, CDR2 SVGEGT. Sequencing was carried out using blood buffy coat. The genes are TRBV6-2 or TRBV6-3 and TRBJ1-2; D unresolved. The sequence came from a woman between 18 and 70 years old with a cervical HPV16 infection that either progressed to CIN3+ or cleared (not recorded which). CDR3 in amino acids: CASTQLEFLYGYTF. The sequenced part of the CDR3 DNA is TGTGCCAGCACCCAACTTGAGTTTCTCTATGGC.